In its sample, the clone carrying this T cell receptor (beta chain) was seen many times. The TCR beta CDR3 regions underwent amplification using RNA transcripts as the source. HTBI primers were employed in a first-round RT-PCR of the TCR CDR3. TCRdb recomputed calls from the multiplex PCR reads with MiXCR, one row per CDR3 protein. The data contain approximately 430,000 distinct CDR3 sequences, 14% to 15% of them singletons. The CDR3 totals 12 residues. The germline gives CDR1 PRHDT, CDR2 FYEKMQ (reference sequence). Trimming removed 5 bases from V and 10 bases from J, with 11 bases in between. Patients affected by ophthalmopathy presented a Clinical Activity Score of at least 3, a NOSPECS grade of at least 4, and disease duration below 3 months. These data are taken from a study of T cells in Graves' hyperthyroidism and ophthalmopathy.

The sample consisted of blood. This chain links TRBV13 with TRBJ1-4; perhaps TRBD1 as D (5 bases). The clonotype was recovered from a man aged 18 to 30 with Graves' ophthalmopathy. The chain's CDR3 is CASSRGGGKLFF. The CDR3 DNA sequence: TGTGCCAGCAGCAGGGGAGGCGGAAAACTGTTTTTT.